The clone carrying this TCR beta chain was recorded only once. Different DNA sequences within this sample yield the same CDR3. The data originate from a study of blood T cell repertoires in COVID-19. As processed by the authors: Amplification of reference gene primers provided the estimated nucleated cell counts. Assay used: immunoSEQ multiplex PCR; TCRdb lists only in-frame clones, some missing. V and J calls and clone size come straight from that table; D and trimming were deduced from the DNA. The top ten clones hold approximately 5% of a sample with around 330,000 clones, under 90% of them seen once. This study enrolled people aged roughly 18 to 90 from 20 to 25 US geographic areas. Cohorts were assigned according to the clinical history that participants reported. Recovered status in Cohort 3 required two negative PCRs, clearance, or symptom resolution. The CDR3 covers 15 residues. V lost 0 bases, J lost 4 bases, and 6 bases stayed unmatched. Germline V gene sequence: CDR1 SGDLS, CDR2 YYNGEE.

The receptor was derived from a man aged 55 to 70 who had recovered from COVID-19. The chain couples TRBV9 to TRBJ2-5, with 7 bases aligning to TRBD2. Sequencing was done on a sample of PBMCs or T cells enriched from blood (not recorded which). CDR3 protein: CASSVGEGAGETQYF. The CDR3 bases are TGTGCCAGCAGCGTAGGGGAGGGCGCCGGAGAGACCCAGTACTTC.